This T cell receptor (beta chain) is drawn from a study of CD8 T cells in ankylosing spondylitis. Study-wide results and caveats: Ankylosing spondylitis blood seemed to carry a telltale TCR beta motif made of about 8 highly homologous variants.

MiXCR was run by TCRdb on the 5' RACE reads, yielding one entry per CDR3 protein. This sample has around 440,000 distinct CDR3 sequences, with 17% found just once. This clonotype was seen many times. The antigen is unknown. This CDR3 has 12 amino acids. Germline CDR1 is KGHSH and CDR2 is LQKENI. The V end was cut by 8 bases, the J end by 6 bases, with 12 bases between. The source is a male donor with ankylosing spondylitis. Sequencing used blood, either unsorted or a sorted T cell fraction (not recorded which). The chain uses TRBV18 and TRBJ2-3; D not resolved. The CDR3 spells CASSPSSDTQYF. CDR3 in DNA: TGTGCCAGCAGCCCCTCGTCGGATACGCAGTATTTT.